This paragraph covers one T cell receptor (beta chain) sequence. V gave up 6 bases and J gave up 5 bases, with 14 bases separating them. This CDR3 region has 13 residues. Germline CDR1 is MNHNS and CDR2 is SASEGT. The sample is drawn from a study of technical replicates of blood from a few donors. Here immunoSEQ multiplex PCR was the method, and the copy in TCRdb shows in-frame clones only, minus some. Counted here are some 60,000 clones, about 87% occurring once; the ten biggest clones make up roughly 5%. Material for sequencing was PBMCs. The sequence was collected from a human donor in good health. Some clones in this sample may be carry-over from other donors' samples. V is TRBV6-1 and J is TRBJ2-7; a weak D match, TRBD2 (5 bases). The CDR3 nucleotides are TGTGCCAGCAGAATAACTAGTTCGGACGAGCAGTACTTC. Residues: CASRITSSDEQYF.